One and the same sample provided the 27 T cell receptor beta chains below, sequenced in a study of blood T cell repertoires in COVID-19. Clones were read by immunoSEQ multiplex PCR, and TCRdb kept only the in-frame ones, dropping some. The table has about 83,000 clones, roughly 90% seen once. The sample comprised peripheral blood. The receptors derive from an elderly woman with active or convalescent COVID-19.

This clone was seen a handful of times. The chain carries TRBV12-3 or TRBV12-4 and TRBJ1-1; 10 bases match TRBD1. The V gene end was trimmed by 10 bases and the J gene end by 1 base; junction bases not matched to a gene: 3. The CDR3 is 13 amino acids. CDR3 DNA sequence: TGTGCCACCGACAGGGGGCGGAACACTGAAGCTTTCTTT. It is translated as CATDRGRNTEAFF.

This clone appeared a few times. The V and J genes are TRBV5-1 and TRBJ1-5; a possible D gene is TRBD1 (5 bases). The CDR3 is 15 amino acids. V lost 7 bases and J 2 bases, leaving 16 bases between the germline ends. Germline V lookup: CDR1 SGHRS, CDR2 YFSETQ. The CDR3 nucleotides are TGCGCCAGCTGGGGCAGGGAGGGATGCAATCAGCCCCAGCATTTT. Its translation: CASWGREGCNQPQHF.

V is TRBV28 and J is TRBJ2-3; 7 bases align to TRBD2. This CDR3 comprises 15 residues. The J segment lost 3 bases and the V segment lost 3 bases, leaving 6 bases of the junction unmatched. The germline V gene has CDR1 MDHEN and CDR2 SYDVKM. This CDR3 is CASSFVDGGTDTQYF. The CDR3 DNA reads as TGTGCCAGCAGTTTCGTGGACGGGGGGACAGATACGCAGTATTTT. The full variable domain, rest sourced from reference TRBV28 and TRBJ2-3, is DVKVTQSSRYLVKRTGEKVFLECVQDMDHENMFWYRQDPGLGLRLIYFSYDVKMKEKGDIPEGYSVSREKKERFSLILESASTNQTSMYLCASSFVDGGTDTQYFGPGTRLTVL.

The rearrangement uses TRBV27 and TRBJ1-6; weak D call: TRBD1 (5 bases). Germline V gene lookup returns CDR1 MNHEY and CDR2 SMNVEV (reference sequence). This CDR3 is built from 17 residues. The V and J ends lost 7 bases and 4 bases respectively, with 20 bases between them. CDR3 nucleotides: TGTGCCAGCAAACCATTCCCGGACACTGATTATAATTCACCCCTCCACTTT. This sequence encodes CASKPFPDTDYNSPLHF.

The V gene is TRBV5-1, the J gene TRBJ2-3; possible D gene TRBD2, 6 bases. This CDR3 has 15 residues. V gave up 7 bases and J gave up 1 base, with 16 bases separating them. Germline V lookup: CDR1 SGHRS, CDR2 YFSETQ. Here the CDR3 reads CASREAGTGTDTQYF. In DNA form, the CDR3 reads TGCGCCAGCCGCGAGGCGGGGACGGGCACAGATACGCAGTATTTT.

This chain connects TRBV19 to TRBJ2-7; TRBD1 matches 11 bases. This CDR3 is 12 amino acids long. V was clipped by 5 bases and J by 11 bases; unmatched bases: 5. In germline, CDR1 is LNHDA, CDR2 SQIVND (reference sequence). Written as DNA, the CDR3 is TGTGCCAGTAGTGCGGACAGGGGGCCCGAGTACTTC. Protein sequence: CASSADRGPEYF.

The chain recombines TRBV4-1 with TRBJ1-6; D gene ambiguous. The CDR3 loop spans 13 amino acids. V was clipped by 0 bases and J by 13 bases, with 10 bases between them. Germline V lookup: CDR1 MGHRA, CDR2 YSYEKL. CDR3 amino acids: CASSQEAVVPLHF. CDR3 nucleotide sequence: TGCGCCAGCAGCCAAGAGGCTGTGGTGCCCCTCCACTTT.

Here the CDR3 reads CASSFVPGELFF. The CDR3 DNA sequence: TGTGCCAGCAGCTTCGTTCCCGGGGAGCTGTTTTTT. The genes are TRBV11-2 and TRBJ2-2; D call uncertain. The CDR3 has 12 residues. Trimming shortened V by 3 bases and J by 6 bases, and 5 bases separated the two germline ends. Germline V CDR1 and CDR2: SGHAT, FQNNGV. Full variable domain (missing parts from reference TRBV11-2 and TRBJ2-2): EAGVAQSPRYKIIEKRQSVAFWCNPISGHATLYWYQQILGQGPKLLIQFQNNGVVDDSQLPKDRFSAERLKGVDSTLKIQPAKLEDSAVYLCASSFVPGELFFGEGSRLTVL.

This clone was counted only a few times. The CDR3: CASSEGYTGDEKLFF. The CDR3 DNA sequence: TGTGCCAGCAGTGAAGGGTATACAGGGGATGAAAAACTGTTTTTT. The V call is TRBV6-1, the J call TRBJ1-4; 7 bases match TRBD1. Germline loops: CDR1 MNHNS, CDR2 SASEGT. The CDR3 contains 15 residues. The V and J ends lost 1 base and 6 bases, in that order; junction bases with no gene match: 5.

The chain joins TRBV5-1 to TRBJ2-7; TRBD2 aligns across 7 bases. The germline CDR1 and CDR2 sequences are SGHRS and YFSETQ. Trimming took 5 bases from V and 0 from J; bases not matched to a gene: 11. This CDR3 spans 16 amino acids. CDR3 nucleotides: TGCGCCAGCAGTTCGGAACGGGGGAGGGACTCCTACGAGCAGTACTTC. Protein product: CASSSERGRDSYEQYF.

The V gene is TRBV19, the J gene TRBJ1-6, with 7 bases that match TRBD1. The CDR3 is 14 residues long. The germline gives CDR1 LNHDA, CDR2 SQIVND (reference sequence). Trimming removed 3 bases from V and 6 bases from J; junction bases left unmatched: 2. The CDR3 DNA follows: TGTGCCAGTAGTATGAGGGGGCTTAATTCACCCCTCCACTTT. It codes for CASSMRGLNSPLHF.

The CDR3 DNA follows: TGTGCCAGCAGCCAATCGGACATAAACAATCAGCCCCAGCATTTT. Its translation is CASSQSDINNQPQHF. The chain couples TRBV4-2 to TRBJ1-5, with D perhaps TRBD1 (5 bases). The CDR3 totals 15 residues. V lost 2 bases and J lost 3, with 11 bases in between. Germline CDR1 LGHNA, CDR2 YNFKEQ.

The genes are TRBV9 and TRBJ2-3; D ambiguous. The V end was cut by 6 bases, the J end by 5 bases, with 7 bases between. The CDR3 totals 11 residues. From germline, CDR1 is SGDLS and CDR2 YYNGEE. CDR3 loop: CASTSGDTQYF. DNA of the CDR3: TGTGCCAGCACCTCAGGAGATACGCAGTATTTT.

The chain uses TRBV19 and TRBJ2-5; D call uncertain. The CDR3 covers 13 residues. Trimming pared 3 bases from V and 5 bases from J, leaving 10 bases between. Germline lookup yields CDR1 LNHDA and CDR2 SQIVND (reference sequence). The CDR3 loop reads CASSISGAETQYF. Written as DNA, the CDR3 is TGTGCCAGTAGTATTTCGGGTGCGGAGACCCAGTACTTC.

The chain is built from TRBV29-1 and TRBJ1-5, with D uncertain. Germline CDR1 and CDR2: SQVTM and ANQGSEA. The V gene lost 7 bases and the J gene lost 4 bases, with 14 bases spanning the gap. The CDR3 contains 13 residues. The CDR3, as DNA: TGCAGCGCCCAAAGCGACTTTAATCAGCCCCAGCATTTT. Translation: CSAQSDFNQPQHF.

This chain connects TRBV28 to TRBJ2-1; 10 nucleotides agree with TRBD2. Germline V gene sequence: CDR1 MDHEN, CDR2 SYDVKM. The length of the CDR3 is 14 residues. J gave up 9 bases and V 5 bases, and 7 bases lay outside the gene matches. CDR3 DNA sequence: TGTGCCAGCAGTCCTAGCGGGGGAAGCCTTGAGCAGTTCTTC. Protein: CASSPSGGSLEQFF.

This chain joins TRBV5-6 and TRBJ2-2; TRBD2 agrees at 9 bases. Unmatched junction bases numbered 9, after V lost 4 bases and J lost 5 bases. The germline CDR1 and CDR2 sequences are SGHDT and YYEEEE. The CDR3 sequence is 16 residues long. The CDR3 is CASSRLSGGITGELFF. Here the CDR3 DNA reads TGTGCCAGCAGCCGGTTAAGCGGGGGGATAACCGGGGAGCTGTTTTTT.

This sequence joins TRBV28 and TRBJ1-1; tentatively, D is TRBD1 (6 bases). V shed 4 bases and J shed 4 bases, with 16 bases lying between them. Germline lookup yields CDR1 MDHEN and CDR2 SYDVKM. This CDR3 is built from 15 residues. CDR3 sequence: CASSSLGGGRTEAFF. The CDR3 DNA sequence: TGTGCCAGCAGTTCCCTAGGGGGGGGGCGCACTGAAGCTTTCTTT.

This rearrangement joins TRBV4-1 to TRBJ2-3; D remains unclear. V lost 4 bases, J lost 5 bases, and 13 bases lay in between. This CDR3 has 14 residues. CDR1 MGHRA and CDR2 YSYEKL come from the germline V gene. This CDR3 is CASSPGLFQDTQYF. CDR3 DNA sequence: TGCGCCAGCAGCCCAGGCCTCTTCCAAGATACGCAGTATTTT.

The V and J genes are TRBV18 and TRBJ2-5; unclear D gene. Trimming removed 3 bases from V and 6 bases from J, with 11 bases in between. There are 13 residues in the CDR3. Germline CDR1 reads KGHSH; CDR2 reads LQKENI. The CDR3 DNA reads TGTGCCAGCTCACCCGTCTTAGTGAAGACCCAGTACTTC. Its protein product is CASSPVLVKTQYF.

This sequence joins TRBV11-1 and TRBJ2-7, with TRBD1 identical over 8 bases. The V gene end was trimmed by 5 bases and the J gene end by 9 bases; junction bases not matched to a gene: 3. The CDR3 totals 11 residues. Germline assignment: CDR1 SGHAT and CDR2 FQDESV (reference sequence). The CDR3 coding sequence is TGTGCCAGCAGCCCCGGGACAGGGCAGTACTTC. This encodes CASSPGTGQYF.

V and J are TRBV28 and TRBJ2-3; 8 nucleotides match TRBD2. J was trimmed by 1 base and V by 5 bases; bases with no gene match: 5. CDR3 size: 15 residues. CDR1 and CDR2 (germline): MDHEN, SYDVKM. As DNA, the CDR3 is TGTGCCAGCAGTAGACGGGGGGGGCGCACAGATACGCAGTATTTT. The encoded protein is CASSRRGGRTDTQYF.

The V gene is TRBV6-2 or TRBV6-3, the J gene TRBJ1-1; no clear D gene. V lost 2 bases and J lost 5, with 12 bases in between. CDR1 MNHEY and CDR2 SVGEGT come from the germline V gene. The CDR3 covers 14 residues. This CDR3 reads CASSYRGVNTEAFF. DNA for the CDR3: TGTGCCAGCAGTTACAGAGGTGTAAATACTGAAGCTTTCTTT.

This chain uses TRBV28 with TRBJ1-1; D is perhaps TRBD1 (6 bases). Germline V gene data show CDR1 as MDHEN and CDR2 as SYDVKM. The CDR3 consists of 18 residues. Trimming pared 7 bases from V and 3 bases from J, leaving 27 bases between. The CDR3 coding sequence is TGTGCCAGCACCAACTACCAGGGGAGACTCCCGCGGGACACTGAAGCTTTCTTT. It specifies CASTNYQGRLPRDTEAFF.

The chain uses TRBV6-5 and TRBJ1-6; no firm D call. The CDR3 has 13 residues. V lost 7 bases and J 6 bases, leaving 10 bases between the germline ends. Germline CDR1 is MNHEY and CDR2 is SVGAGI. The DNA for the CDR3 is TGTGCCAGCAAGAGGGAACGTAATTCACCCCTCCACTTT. Encoded protein: CASKRERNSPLHF.

The gene calls are TRBV27 and TRBJ1-4; TRBD1 aligns across 7 bases. V trimming: 5 bases; J trimming: 5 bases; junction bases outside the gene matches: 8. CDR3 length: 15 amino acids. Germline V lookup: CDR1 MNHEY, CDR2 SMNVEV (reference sequence). CDR3 region: CASSPRDRPNEKLFF. In DNA form, the CDR3 reads TGTGCCAGCAGTCCCCGGGACAGACCGAATGAAAAACTGTTTTTT.

The chain uses TRBV6-5 and TRBJ1-4; D is possibly TRBD1 (5 bases). The CDR3 runs to 14 residues. Germline-derived CDR1 and CDR2 are MNHEY and SVGAGI. Trimming pared 6 bases from V and 8 bases from J, leaving 16 bases between. CDR3 amino acids: CASSRRRGGEKLFF. As DNA, the CDR3 is TGTGCCAGCAGCCGGCGGAGGGGAGGGGAAAAACTGTTTTTT.